This T cell receptor (beta chain) was sequenced for a study of blood T cell repertoires in COVID-19. Study context: The study drew acute and convalescent COVID-19 samples from the United States, Italy and Spain. T cells, B-cell-depleted T cells, or PBMCs provided the cDNA or gDNA that served as material.

Authors' data handling: Estimation of nucleated cell counts relied on the amplification of reference gene primers. The data were produced by immunoSEQ multiplex PCR, yet TCRdb's version contains in-frame clones alone and is incomplete. The DNA was the basis for D and trimming; V, J and clone size are from that table. The sample consists of some 240,000 clones, 75% to 85% of them appearing once. The origin of this receptor is a human donor in a cohort sampled during active COVID-19. Sequenced sample: peripheral blood.

The CDR3: CASSPVRAGELFF. In nucleotides, the CDR3 is TGCGCCAGCAGCCCCGTAAGAGCCGGGGAGCTGTTTTTT. This chain links TRBV5-1 with TRBJ2-2; no reliable D call. Per the germline V gene, CDR1 is SGHRS and CDR2 is YFSETQ. Trimming cost V 4 bases and J 6 bases, with 10 bases left between them. This CDR3 is built from 13 residues.